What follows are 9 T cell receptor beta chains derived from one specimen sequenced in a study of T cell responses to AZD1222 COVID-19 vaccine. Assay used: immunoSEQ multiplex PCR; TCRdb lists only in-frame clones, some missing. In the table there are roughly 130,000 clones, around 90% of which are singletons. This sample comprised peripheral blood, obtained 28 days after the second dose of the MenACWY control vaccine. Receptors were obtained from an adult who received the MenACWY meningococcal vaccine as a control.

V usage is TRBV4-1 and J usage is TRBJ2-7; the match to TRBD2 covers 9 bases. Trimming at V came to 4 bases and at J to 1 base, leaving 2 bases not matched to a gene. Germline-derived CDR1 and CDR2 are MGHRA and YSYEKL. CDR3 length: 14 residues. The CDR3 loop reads CASSLAGDSYEQYF. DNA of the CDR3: TGCGCCAGCAGCCTAGCGGGAGATTCCTACGAGCAGTACTTC.

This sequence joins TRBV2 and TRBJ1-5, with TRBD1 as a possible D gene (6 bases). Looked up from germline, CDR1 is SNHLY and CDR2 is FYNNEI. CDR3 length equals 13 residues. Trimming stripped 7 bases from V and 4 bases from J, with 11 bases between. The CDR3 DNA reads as TGTGCCAGCAAACGGGGGGCGAATCAGCCCCAGCATTTT. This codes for CASKRGANQPQHF.

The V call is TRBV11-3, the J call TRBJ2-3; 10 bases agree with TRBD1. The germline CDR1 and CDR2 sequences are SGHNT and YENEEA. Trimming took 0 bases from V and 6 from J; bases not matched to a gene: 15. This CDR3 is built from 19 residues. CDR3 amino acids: CASSLDPLGQGKVVDTQYF. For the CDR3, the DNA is TGTGCCAGCAGCTTAGATCCCCTGGGACAGGGGAAAGTAGTGGATACGCAGTATTTT.

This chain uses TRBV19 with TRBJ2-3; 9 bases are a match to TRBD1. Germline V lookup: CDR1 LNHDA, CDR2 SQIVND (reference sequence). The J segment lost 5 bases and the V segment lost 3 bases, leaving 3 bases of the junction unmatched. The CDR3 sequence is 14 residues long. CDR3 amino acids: CASSIGTGIDTQYF. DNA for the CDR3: TGTGCCAGTAGTATCGGGACAGGGATAGATACGCAGTATTTT.

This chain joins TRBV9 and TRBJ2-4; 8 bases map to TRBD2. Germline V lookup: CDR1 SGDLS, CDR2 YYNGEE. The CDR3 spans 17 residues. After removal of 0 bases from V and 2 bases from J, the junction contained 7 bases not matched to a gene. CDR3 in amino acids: CASSVAPTGGPKNIQYF. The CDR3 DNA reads TGTGCCAGCAGCGTAGCTCCTACGGGAGGGCCCAAAAACATTCAGTACTTC.

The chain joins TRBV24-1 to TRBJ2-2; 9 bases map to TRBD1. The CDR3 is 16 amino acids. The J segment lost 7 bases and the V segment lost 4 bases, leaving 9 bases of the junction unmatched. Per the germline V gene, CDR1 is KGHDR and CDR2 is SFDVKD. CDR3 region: CATSETGTGFDGELFF. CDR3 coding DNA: TGTGCCACCAGTGAGACCGGGACAGGGTTCGACGGGGAGCTGTTTTTT.

CDR3: CATRRAETDTQYF. The CDR3 DNA reads as TGTGCCACCAGGAGGGCGGAAACAGATACGCAGTATTTT. The rearrangement links TRBV24-1 to TRBJ2-3, with a weak D call TRBD2 (5 bases). Germline lookup yields CDR1 KGHDR and CDR2 SFDVKD. This CDR3 contains 13 residues. The V end lost 7 bases, the J end lost 3 bases, and 10 bases lay between the germline ends.

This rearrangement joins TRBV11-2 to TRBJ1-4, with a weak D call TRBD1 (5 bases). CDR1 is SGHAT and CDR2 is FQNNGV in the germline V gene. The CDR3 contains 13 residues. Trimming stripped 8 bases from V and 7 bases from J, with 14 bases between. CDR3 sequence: CASALGQGEKLFF. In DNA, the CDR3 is TGTGCCAGCGCCCTTGGCCAGGGTGAAAAACTGTTTTTT.

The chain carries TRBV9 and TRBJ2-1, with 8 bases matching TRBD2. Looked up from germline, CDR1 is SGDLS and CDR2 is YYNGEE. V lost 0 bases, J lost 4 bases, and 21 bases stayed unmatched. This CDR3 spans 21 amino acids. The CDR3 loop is CASSVDPRGGRGLSWYNEQFF. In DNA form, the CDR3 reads TGTGCCAGCAGCGTAGATCCCCGGGGGGGTCGGGGGTTATCTTGGTACAATGAGCAGTTCTTC.